A single sample is the source of the 31 T cell receptor beta chains below, sequenced in a study of CD8+CD57+ T cells in acquired aplastic anemia. It was genomic DNA that served as the template for profiling TCR beta VDJ and CDR3. TCRdb reprocessed the reads with MiXCR, giving one entry per CDR3 protein. The data show more than 40,000 distinct CDR3 sequences, around two thirds seen once. Sample: sorted CD4+, CD8+, or CD8+CD57+ T cells (not recorded which) from PBMCs. These receptor sequences come from a human donor in good health, serving as a control.

V and J are TRBV19 and TRBJ1-5; TRBD1 matches 7 bases. Looked up from germline, CDR1 is LNHDA and CDR2 is SQIVND (reference sequence). V lost 8 bases and J lost 1; bases outside the gene matches: 11. This CDR3 region has 16 residues. CDR3 sequence: CASVRRQGMSNQPQHF. DNA of the CDR3: TGTGCCAGTGTTAGGCGACAGGGTATGAGCAATCAGCCCCAGCATTTT. Combining the CDR3 with reference TRBV19 and TRBJ1-5 gives the whole variable domain DGGITQSPKYLFRKEGQNVTLSCEQNLNHDAMYWYRQDPGQGLRLIYYSQIVNDFQKGDIAEGYSVSREKKESFPLTVTSAQKNPTAFYLCASVRRQGMSNQPQHFGDGTRLSIL.

The chain has TRBV10-3 and TRBJ2-5; D is undetermined. Trimming took 2 bases from V and 4 from J, leaving 14 bases between them. CDR1 ENHRY and CDR2 SYGVKD come from the germline V gene. The CDR3 loop spans 15 amino acids. This CDR3 is CAISEVADLRETQYF. The DNA of the CDR3 is TGTGCCATCAGTGAGGTTGCGGACCTCAGAGAGACCCAGTACTTC.

This chain joins TRBV7-9 and TRBJ2-1, with 12 nucleotides matching TRBD2. The CDR3 covers 13 residues. V lost 5 bases and J lost 16; bases outside the gene matches: 9. Germline V gene sequence: CDR1 SEHNR, CDR2 FQNEAQ (reference sequence). This CDR3 reads CASSVSSGGASFF. CDR3 in DNA: TGTGCCAGCAGCGTTTCTAGCGGGGGGGCCTCTTTCTTC. The full variable domain, rest sourced from reference TRBV7-9 and TRBJ2-1, is DTGVSQNPRHKITKRGQNVTFRCDPISEHNRLYWYRQTLGQGPEFLTYFQNEAQLEKSRLLSDRFSAERPKGSFSTLEIQRTEQGDSAMYLCASSVSSGGASFFGPGTRLTVL.

The chain joins TRBV24-1 to TRBJ2-5; D not resolved. Germline V gene sequence: CDR1 KGHDR, CDR2 SFDVKD. The CDR3 consists of 12 residues. V lost 1 base and J lost 4, with 3 bases in between. The DNA for the CDR3 is TGTGCCACCAGTGATTTAAGAGAGACCCAGTACTTC. It yields the protein CATSDLRETQYF.

This chain uses TRBV19 with TRBJ1-1; D call uncertain. Germline V gene data show CDR1 as LNHDA and CDR2 as SQIVND (reference sequence). The CDR3 has 14 amino acids. The V gene lost 3 bases and the J gene lost 1 base, with 9 bases spanning the gap. The CDR3 is CASSIMIGNTEAFF. DNA of the CDR3: TGTGCCAGTAGTATCATGATAGGGAACACTGAAGCTTTCTTT.

The chain carries TRBV9 and TRBJ2-1, with 7 positions matching TRBD2. Germline CDR1 is SGDLS and CDR2 is YYNGEE. V was pared by 1 base and J by 4 bases, with 2 bases of the junction left unmatched. The CDR3 has 14 amino acids. The CDR3 loop is CASSVTGGYNEQFF. The CDR3 coding sequence is TGTGCCAGCAGCGTAACCGGGGGGTACAATGAGCAGTTCTTC.

V gene TRBV9 combines with J gene TRBJ1-5, with unresolved D. V lost 4 bases and J lost 3, with 11 bases in between. The CDR3 has 14 residues. CDR1 and CDR2 from the germline V gene are SGDLS and YYNGEE. The CDR3 sequence is CASSQDPDNQPQHF. In DNA, the CDR3 is TGTGCCAGCAGCCAAGATCCGGACAATCAGCCCCAGCATTTT.

In DNA form, the CDR3 reads TGTGCCAGTAGCGAGACAGCCTTTAATTCACCCCTCCACTTT. The encoded protein is CASSETAFNSPLHF. This chain joins TRBV19 and TRBJ1-6; tentative D call: TRBD1 (5 bases). Trimming pared 6 bases from V and 6 bases from J, leaving 12 bases between. The CDR3 contains 14 residues. From germline, CDR1 is LNHDA and CDR2 SQIVND (reference sequence).

The DNA of the CDR3 is TGTGCCAGCAGCCCTTATTGGGGACAGCTGGGCACTGAAGCTTTCTTT. Amino acids: CASSPYWGQLGTEAFF. This chain joins TRBV25-1 and TRBJ1-1, with TRBD1 matching 7 bases. V was pared by 6 bases and J by 4 bases, with 14 bases of the junction left unmatched. The length of the CDR3 is 16 residues. Germline CDR1 reads MGHDK; CDR2 reads SYGVNS.

On this clonotype itself: The junction differs from germline at one of its ends, possibly a read error. The chain recombines TRBV10-3 with TRBJ2-2; D gene unclear. The CDR3 has 15 amino acids. CDR1 ENHRY and CDR2 SYGVKD come from the germline V gene. This chain's CDR3 is CASSEKSWLPGELFF. CDR3 nucleotide sequence: TGTGCCAGCAGTGAAAAAAGTTGGCTCCCTGGGGAGCTGTTTTTT.

The CDR3 is CSAARGSLYEQYF. The CDR3 DNA is TGCAGTGCTGCAAGGGGGTCTCTCTACGAGCAGTACTTC. V usage is TRBV20-1 and J usage is TRBJ2-7; D possibly corresponds to TRBD1 (6 bases). CDR1 DFQATT and CDR2 SNEGSKA come from the germline V gene (reference sequence). V lost 5 bases, J lost 3 bases, and 14 bases lay in between. The CDR3 spans 13 residues.

J is TRBJ2-7 and V is TRBV2; 10 bases fit TRBD1. With V trimmed by 8 bases and J by 7 bases, 11 bases remained unmatched. Germline V gene data show CDR1 as SNHLY and CDR2 as FYNNEI. The length of the CDR3 is 14 residues. CDR3 DNA: TGTGCCAGCGGCGGGACAGGGGATACCGGGGAGCAGTACTTC. Protein product: CASGGTGDTGEQYF. The full variable domain, rest sourced from reference TRBV2 and TRBJ2-7, is EPEVTQTPSHQVTQMGQEVILRCVPISNHLYFYWYRQILGQKVEFLVSFYNNEISEKSEIFDDQFSVERPDGSNFTLKIRSTKLEDSAMYFCASGGTGDTGEQYFGPGTRLTVT.

The rearrangement uses TRBV19 and TRBJ2-7; D ambiguous. CDR1 is LNHDA and CDR2 is SQIVND in the germline V gene (reference sequence). With 4 bases removed from V and 3 bases from J, the gap between germline ends came to 7 bases. This CDR3 spans 12 amino acids. For the CDR3, the DNA is TGTGCCAGTAGTAACAAAATCTACGAGCAGTACTTC. This gives the protein CASSNKIYEQYF.

The chain combines TRBV28 with TRBJ2-7; no clear D. CDR3 size: 13 residues. Germline-derived CDR1 and CDR2 are MDHEN and SYDVKM. The germline V and J ends were trimmed by 8 bases and 2 bases, with 13 bases remaining between them. CDR3 bases: TGTGCCAGCCTTGGAACGGCTCCCTACGAGCAGTACTTC. Amino acid sequence: CASLGTAPYEQYF. Complete variable domain (other parts from reference TRBV28 and TRBJ2-7): DVKVTQSSRYLVKRTGEKVFLECVQDMDHENMFWYRQDPGLGLRLIYFSYDVKMKEKGDIPEGYSVSREKKERFSLILESASTNQTSMYLCASLGTAPYEQYFGPGTRLTVT.

This chain joins TRBV25-1 and TRBJ1-1; TRBD1 agrees at 9 bases. Germline V lookup: CDR1 MGHDK, CDR2 SYGVNS. V lost 2 bases and J lost 5; bases outside the gene matches: 9. This CDR3 spans 16 amino acids. CDR3 in DNA: TGTGCCAGCAGTGAAGGCTATGGACAGGGGTGGACTGAAGCTTTCTTT. The encoded protein is CASSEGYGQGWTEAFF.

This sequence joins TRBV7-3 and TRBJ1-1, with no clear D. Per the germline V gene, CDR1 is SGHTA and CDR2 is FQGTGA. V was trimmed by 3 bases and J by 3 bases, leaving 11 bases between them. This CDR3 contains 14 residues. The CDR3, as DNA: TGTGCCAGCAGCTTTCTCCCCTGTGACACTGAAGCTTTCTTT. Protein product: CASSFLPCDTEAFF. Supplemented by reference TRBV7-3 and TRBJ1-1, the full variable domain reads GAGVSQTPSNKVTEKGKYVELRCDPISGHTALYWYRQSLGQGPEFLIYFQGTGAADDSGLPNDRFFAVRPEGSVSTLKIQRTERGDSAVYLCASSFLPCDTEAFFGQGTRLTVV.

This clonotype was seen a few times. The chain links TRBV10-3 to TRBJ2-7; D unclear. The CDR3 contains 12 residues. Trimming took off 5 bases at V and 2 bases at J, with 7 bases between the two ends. Germline lookup yields CDR1 ENHRY and CDR2 SYGVKD. DNA of the CDR3: TGTGCCATCAGTCCGGCGACCTACGAGCAGTACTTC. Protein sequence: CAISPATYEQYF.

J is TRBJ1-5 and V is TRBV19; D gene ambiguous. The CDR3 is made up of 14 amino acids. Trimming took off 1 base at V and 1 base at J, with 5 bases between the two ends. Germline CDR1 and CDR2: LNHDA and SQIVND (reference sequence). The CDR3 is CASSIAESNQPQHF. The CDR3 nucleotides read TGTGCCAGTAGTATAGCCGAAAGCAATCAGCCCCAGCATTTT.

This chain's CDR3 is CASSGWTSGGFETQYF. As DNA, the CDR3 is TGTGCCAGCAGCGGCTGGACTAGCGGGGGGTTTGAGACCCAGTACTTC. The chain combines TRBV9 with TRBJ2-5, with 14 nucleotides matching TRBD2. V trimming: 3 bases; J trimming: 5 bases; junction bases outside the gene matches: 6. The V gene's germline CDR1 is SGDLS and CDR2 YYNGEE. The CDR3 is 16 residues long.

This clonotype has only a few counts. This chain uses TRBV24-1 with TRBJ1-2; D is ambiguous. The CDR3 totals 13 residues. CDR1 is KGHDR, CDR2 SFDVKD, per germline. V was clipped by 6 bases and J by 1 base, with 8 bases between them. CDR3 coding DNA: TGTGCCACCAGTCCGAGCGTTAACTATGGCTACACCTTC. Translated, it gives CATSPSVNYGYTF.

The CDR3 region is CSVGHAGNTIYF. The DNA for the CDR3 is TGCAGCGTTGGACACGCTGGAAACACCATATATTTT. The chain is built from TRBV29-1 and TRBJ1-3; unclear D gene. Germline V gene lookup returns CDR1 SQVTM and CDR2 ANQGSEA. This CDR3 comprises 12 residues. Trimming removed 4 bases at V and 2 bases at J, with 6 bases between.

J is TRBJ1-2 and V is TRBV20-1; no definite D call. Trimming left V 0 bases short and J 8 bases short, with 16 bases between. Looked up from germline, CDR1 is DFQATT and CDR2 is SNEGSKA (reference sequence). The CDR3 runs 14 residues. For the CDR3, the DNA is TGCAGTGCTAGAGATTTTAAGCACGGCCTGGGCTACACCTTC. Protein: CSARDFKHGLGYTF.

The genes are TRBV9 and TRBJ2-5; no clear D. The V gene lost 0 bases and the J gene lost 2 bases, with 11 bases spanning the gap. The CDR3 sequence is 15 residues long. The germline V gene has CDR1 SGDLS and CDR2 YYNGEE. CDR3 protein: CASSVAGVTQETQYF. The CDR3 DNA reads TGTGCCAGCAGCGTAGCTGGAGTCACTCAAGAGACCCAGTACTTC.

This clonotype was detected once. V usage is TRBV20-1 and J usage is TRBJ2-7, with D perhaps TRBD1 or TRBD2 (8 bases each). This CDR3 is 15 amino acids long. Trimming stripped 5 bases from V and 3 bases from J, with 20 bases between. The germline gives CDR1 DFQATT, CDR2 SNEGSKA (reference sequence). In nucleotides, the CDR3 is TGCAGTGCTCGAACGGCGGGGGGACAGGTCTACGAGCAGTACTTC. Its protein product is CSARTAGGQVYEQYF.

By frequency in the sample, this clonotype is medium-sized. The genes are TRBV2 and TRBJ2-1; D is unclear. Deletions cut 0 bases from V and 6 bases from J, with 12 bases between. The CDR3 length is 15 residues. CDR1 is SNHLY, CDR2 FYNNEI, per germline. The CDR3 DNA follows: TGTGCCAGCAGTGAAGCGATCCGGTGGGGCAATGAGCAGTTCTTC. As protein: CASSEAIRWGNEQFF.

The rearrangement joins TRBV7-9 to TRBJ2-5, with D unclear. The ends were cut back, 1 base at V and 3 bases at J, with 6 bases in the middle. The germline V gene encodes CDR1 SEHNR and CDR2 FQNEAQ (reference sequence). CDR3 size: 13 residues. Written as DNA, the CDR3 is TGTGCCAGCAGCTTAGGACACAAAGAGACCCAGTACTTC. Translation: CASSLGHKETQYF.

The genes are TRBV2 and TRBJ2-3, with 10 bases identical to TRBD2. The germline V gene has CDR1 SNHLY and CDR2 FYNNEI. CDR3 length equals 14 residues. The ends lost 8 bases at V and 0 bases at J; junction bases unmatched: 2. CDR3 sequence reads: CASVTSGSTDTQYF. CDR3 sequence (DNA): TGTGCCAGCGTGACTAGCGGGAGCACAGATACGCAGTATTTT.

V gene TRBV7-8 combines with J gene TRBJ2-6; D is ambiguous. V lost 3 bases and J lost 0, with 6 bases in between. Germline CDR1 and CDR2: SGHVS and FQNEAQ. CDR3 size: 15 residues. This CDR3 reads CASSFVVSGANVLTF. DNA of the CDR3: TGTGCCAGCAGCTTCGTCGTCTCTGGGGCCAACGTCCTGACTTTC.

The chain couples TRBV7-2 to TRBJ2-7; weak D call: TRBD1 (5 bases). The CDR3 consists of 13 residues. V gave up 4 bases and J gave up 3 bases, with 10 bases separating them. The V gene's germline CDR1 is SGHTA and CDR2 FQGNSA. This chain's CDR3 is CASSYQGSYEQYF. CDR3 coding DNA: TGTGCCAGCAGCTACCAGGGAAGCTACGAGCAGTACTTC.

The chain carries TRBV11-2 and TRBJ2-1; D ambiguous. Per the germline V gene, CDR1 is SGHAT and CDR2 is FQNNGV. With 3 bases removed from V and 4 bases from J, the gap between germline ends came to 16 bases. This CDR3 region has 16 residues. This CDR3 is CASSLSVYMPYNEQFF. In DNA, the CDR3 is TGTGCCAGCAGCTTGTCGGTTTACATGCCATACAATGAGCAGTTCTTC. The complete variable domain, with remaining parts taken from reference TRBV11-2 and TRBJ2-1, reads EAGVAQSPRYKIIEKRQSVAFWCNPISGHATLYWYQQILGQGPKLLIQFQNNGVVDDSQLPKDRFSAERLKGVDSTLKIQPAKLEDSAVYLCASSLSVYMPYNEQFFGPGTRLTVL.

The chain carries TRBV4-1 and TRBJ1-1, with 8 bases identical to TRBD1. This CDR3 contains 14 residues. Germline CDR1 reads MGHRA; CDR2 reads YSYEKL. The V and J ends lost 3 bases and 7 bases, in that order; junction bases with no gene match: 7. The CDR3 nucleotides read TGCGCCAGCAGCCACCCGGACAGGGTTAGTGAAGCTTTCTTT. Translating it yields CASSHPDRVSEAFF.